The source of this T cell receptor (beta chain) is a study of T-cell reconstitution after alpha-beta-depleted transplantation in children. In this sample, this clonotype turned up once. The TCRbeta library was prepared with unique molecular identifiers. MiXCR, applied by TCRdb to the PCR reads, yields one record per CDR3 protein. In the table there are approximately 520,000 distinct CDR3 sequences, 32% of which are singletons. V was cut by 0 bases and J by 0 bases, with 10 bases left in between. This CDR3 is built from 15 residues. Germline V gene lookup returns CDR1 SGHDT and CDR2 YYEEEE. The source material was PBMCs from the stem cell graft donor, sampled from the stem cell graft. The sequence was obtained from a human donor who donated a stem cell graft to a child with aplastic anemia. The chain joins TRBV5-6 to TRBJ2-7, with D possibly being TRBD1 (5 bases). CDR3 DNA: TGTGCCAGCAGCTTGGACCAGGGCAGCTCCTACGAGCAGTACGTC. This gives the protein CASSLDQGSSYEQYV.